These T cell receptor beta chains were read from a single sample in a study of spatial heterogeneity in lung cancer. TCRdb re-called the 5' RACE reads through MiXCR, storing one row per CDR3 protein. The repertoire holds about 120,000 distinct CDR3 sequences, with less than 15% as singletons. The material sequenced was PBMCs, taken at follow-up. Receptors originate from a male donor with early-stage non-small cell lung cancer. The conserved cysteine and the conserved F or W are not part of the CDR3 here. The order of the fields is J gene, V gene, CDR3 protein.

j_gene: TRBJ2-3
v_gene: TRBV6-1
CDR3aa: ASSGGTDTQY

j_gene: TRBJ2-5
v_gene: TRBV28
CDR3aa: ASTTDGIFGTQY

j_gene: TRBJ1-2
v_gene: TRBV6-6
CDR3aa: ASSLERGYT

j_gene: TRBJ1-2
v_gene: TRBV15
CDR3aa: ATSRDGLNYGYT

j_gene: TRBJ2-5
v_gene: TRBV7-3
CDR3aa: ASSLGLAGAETQY

j_gene: TRBJ2-7
v_gene: TRBV19
CDR3aa: ASRSATHEQY

j_gene: TRBJ1-6
v_gene: TRBV18
CDR3aa: ASAYRVVNSPLH

j_gene: TRBJ1-2
v_gene: TRBV5-1
CDR3aa: ASSLLAGSGYT

j_gene: TRBJ2-5
v_gene: TRBV12-5
CDR3aa: ASGPGTGVEETQY

j_gene: TRBJ2-2
v_gene: TRBV7-8
CDR3aa: ASSLRTGKLAYTGELF

j_gene: TRBJ1-2
v_gene: TRBV7-2
CDR3aa: ASSAEDRGIYGYT

j_gene: TRBJ1-2
v_gene: TRBV7-3
CDR3aa: ASSLSPGDTGYT

j_gene: TRBJ2-7
v_gene: TRBV29-1
CDR3aa: SVPGQVFHEQY

j_gene: TRBJ2-2
v_gene: TRBV12-3/TRBV12-4
CDR3aa: ASSFDRSIGRIQTGELF

j_gene: TRBJ2-5
v_gene: TRBV11-2
CDR3aa: ASGSLRETQY

j_gene: TRBJ2-7
v_gene: TRBV27
CDR3aa: ASSPTRQHEQY

j_gene: TRBJ1-1
v_gene: TRBV18
CDR3aa: ASSPSGRTEAF

j_gene: TRBJ2-1
v_gene: TRBV20-1
CDR3aa: SASLTSGGLNEQF

j_gene: TRBJ2-6
v_gene: TRBV12-3/TRBV12-4
CDR3aa: ASSSGTFSGANVLT

j_gene: TRBJ2-3
v_gene: TRBV7-2
CDR3aa: ASSLGLAYDTQY

j_gene: TRBJ2-5
v_gene: TRBV5-4
CDR3aa: ASSLDFQETQY

j_gene: TRBJ1-1
v_gene: TRBV5-1
CDR3aa: ASSDIGTGLNTEAF

j_gene: TRBJ2-2
v_gene: TRBV5-1
CDR3aa: ASSLEFTGELF

j_gene: TRBJ2-1
v_gene: TRBV27
CDR3aa: ASSRPQGNRYNEQF

j_gene: TRBJ2-7
v_gene: TRBV7-9
CDR3aa: ASSLESGPSYEQY

j_gene: TRBJ1-2
v_gene: TRBV7-2
CDR3aa: ASSSSSGGNGYT

j_gene: TRBJ2-1
v_gene: TRBV20-1
CDR3aa: SARITTSGANEQF

j_gene: TRBJ1-1
v_gene: TRBV30
CDR3aa: AWSTGRDTEAF

j_gene: TRBJ1-4
v_gene: TRBV7-6
CDR3aa: ASSLGGFHEKLF

j_gene: TRBJ2-5
v_gene: TRBV7-9
CDR3aa: ASSRGQLETQY

j_gene: TRBJ1-3
v_gene: TRBV5-1
CDR3aa: ASSLDGVGNTIY

j_gene: TRBJ2-7
v_gene: TRBV2
CDR3aa: ASSPRQGAHEQY

j_gene: TRBJ1-1
v_gene: TRBV2
CDR3aa: ASLLPGLNTEAF

j_gene: TRBJ2-2
v_gene: TRBV6-5
CDR3aa: ASSYGRLNTGELF

j_gene: TRBJ2-2
v_gene: TRBV4-2
CDR3aa: ASSQDLAGGYGELF

j_gene: TRBJ1-1
v_gene: TRBV11-2
CDR3aa: ASSNSRGPNTEAF

j_gene: TRBJ1-1
v_gene: TRBV5-6
CDR3aa: ASSTSEVAF

j_gene: TRBJ2-3
v_gene: TRBV7-9
CDR3aa: ASSRLSTDTQY

j_gene: TRBJ2-7
v_gene: TRBV20-1
CDR3aa: SARDFREGYEQY

j_gene: TRBJ2-6
v_gene: TRBV20-1
CDR3aa: SAIGDRVAGANVLT

j_gene: TRBJ1-1
v_gene: TRBV18
CDR3aa: ASSQDMNTEAF

j_gene: TRBJ2-7
v_gene: TRBV10-3
CDR3aa: AISGGTGYEQY

j_gene: TRBJ2-1
v_gene: TRBV20-1
CDR3aa: SAFRGSVSNEQF

j_gene: TRBJ2-7
v_gene: TRBV20-1
CDR3aa: SAYLDWQGYEQY

j_gene: TRBJ1-1
v_gene: TRBV9
CDR3aa: ANSVSEGTEAF

j_gene: TRBJ2-2
v_gene: TRBV4-2
CDR3aa: ASSQESAGAGELF

j_gene: TRBJ2-3
v_gene: TRBV20-1
CDR3aa: SALSVRSTDTQY

j_gene: TRBJ2-2
v_gene: TRBV7-2
CDR3aa: ASSLAISGGIPGELF

j_gene: TRBJ1-5
v_gene: TRBV7-2
CDR3aa: ASSGRQGYNQPQH

j_gene: TRBJ1-1
v_gene: TRBV3-1
CDR3aa: ASSQAGENEAF

j_gene: TRBJ2-2
v_gene: TRBV5-1
CDR3aa: ASTTPGQGNTGELF

j_gene: TRBJ1-1
v_gene: TRBV5-1
CDR3aa: ASSSPGLPNTEAF

j_gene: TRBJ2-7
v_gene: TRBV28
CDR3aa: ASSQTPSYEQY

j_gene: TRBJ1-1
v_gene: TRBV6-5
CDR3aa: ASSYSRQAF